This TCR beta chain was observed in a study of T cell repertoires in ileal Crohn's disease (dated 2019 in TCRdb). Regarding the research as a whole: The median duration of disease was 6 to 10 years, and at the time of surgery 30% to 35% of patients were active smokers. All patients had surgery for a complication: stricturing disease in about 60% and penetrating disease in roughly 40%. Postoperative therapy was given to about half of the patients, with thiopurines administered to over 10 patients and anti-TNF agents administered to more than 15 patients. M6 samples consisted of neoterminal ileum biopsies collected during postoperative colonoscopy. TCR repertoire analysis was performed in around 60 Crohn's disease patients drawn from a prospective multicentre cohort. The study was conducted in parallel with a multicentre cohort built to find predictors of early endoscopic recurrence after ileocolonic resection. A Rutgeerts score higher than i0 was the definition used for endoscopic postoperative recurrence. A total of 170 or so mucosal samples from around 60 patients were sequenced, collected from several sites on the surgical specimen and at postoperative endoscopy.

Read against the paper, the sample's time point label means: neoterminal ileum biopsy at postoperative endoscopy, about 6 months after surgery. Eligible patients were adults with ileal or ileocolonic Crohn's disease who had an indication for ileocolonic resection. Whole ileal mucosal biopsies were kept frozen at -80 degrees C prior to DNA extraction. A TRizol-based method was used to extract genomic DNA from the frozen whole biopsies, and the DNA was quantified with a NanoDrop 2000 spectrophotometer. This clone has only a few counts. This clone's antigen is unknown. No much larger clone is present one base from it, and per-base qualities are unavailable. About 500 nanograms of biopsy DNA per sample were submitted for commercial TCRB immunosequencing. A two-step, amplification bias-controlled multiplex PCR was used by Adaptive Biotechnology to amplify CDR3 regions from genomic DNA. Primers for every V and J gene segment were used in the first PCR, and barcodes and Illumina adapters were added in the second PCR. CDR3 libraries were sequenced on an Illumina instrument. Regarding the original processing steps: Vendor-provided pipelines were combined with custom analysis of raw data in R/Bioconductor under R version 3.3.0. Clonality, which ranges from 0 to 1, was calculated as the inverse of the normalised Shannon entropy across all productive clones. High-frequency clones were defined as the share of the repertoire taken up by the top 100 clones, keeping only clones that passed a 95% confidence test. Repertoire diversity was measured with the Simpson index, and overlap between samples was measured with the Morisita-Horn index. The table comes from immuneACCESS by way of TCRdb, which keeps in-frame sequences with V and J called. Part of the clones is missing from these tables; in studies checked, under half for an unresolved V gene and the rest for unknown reasons. The V and J calls and clone size were taken over from that table, and D and trimming were inferred from the DNA. The sample table shows some 7,100 clones, and around 70% are seen once. Less than 8.5% of the sample rests with the top ten.

Overall results and qualifications from the work: Compared with CD4 T cells, sorted CD8 T cells held more high-frequency clones, which suggests that the mucosal expansions were mostly CD8. Postoperative endoscopy timing varied within the first year after surgery, with a median delay of about 7 months. Endoscopic recurrence was found to be associated with higher high-frequency clone percentages at surgery, and recurrence was observed in all patients with clonality above 26.8% (18/57). Mucosal CD4 and CD8 T cells were sorted and sequenced only in a subgroup of patients, whose size was not stated. Compared with non-smokers, patients who were active smokers at surgery showed a significantly higher proportion of clonal expansions (25.9% vs 17.9%, p=0.02).

The germline V gene (reference sequence) sets CDR1 to MNHEY and CDR2 to SMNVEV. Including cysteine and phenylalanine, the CDR3 has 17 amino acids. The CDR3 DNA has 51 bases and is translated from base 1. V loses 2 bases, J loses 0 bases, and the germline ends lie 14 bases apart. The chain employs TRBV27 and TRBJ1-5, and the D gene may be TRBD1, 5 bases matching. This sequence originates from an adult with Crohn's disease. The sequenced sample was ileal tissue. DNA sequence: TGTGCCAGCAGTTTAAGATGGGAGGGGATTAGCAATCAGCCCCAGCATTTT. It translates as CASSLRWEGISNQPQHF.